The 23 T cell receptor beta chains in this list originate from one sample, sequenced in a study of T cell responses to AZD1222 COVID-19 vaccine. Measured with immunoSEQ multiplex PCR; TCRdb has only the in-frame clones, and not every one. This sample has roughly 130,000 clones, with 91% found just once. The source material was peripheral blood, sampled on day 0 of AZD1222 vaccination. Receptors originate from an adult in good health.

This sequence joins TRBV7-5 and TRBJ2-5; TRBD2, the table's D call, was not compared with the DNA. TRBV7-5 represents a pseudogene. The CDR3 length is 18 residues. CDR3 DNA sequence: TGTGTCAGAAGCTTAGTTGGGCCAGGGAGGAGGTTCGAAGAGACCCAGTACTTC. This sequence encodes CVRSLVGPGRRFEETQYF.

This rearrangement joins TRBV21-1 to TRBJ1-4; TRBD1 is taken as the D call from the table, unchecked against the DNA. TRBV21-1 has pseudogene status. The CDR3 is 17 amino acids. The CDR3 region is CASSSRDRELVNEKLFF. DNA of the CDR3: TGTGCCAGCAGCTCCCGGGACAGGGAATTGGTTAATGAAAAACTGTTTTTT.

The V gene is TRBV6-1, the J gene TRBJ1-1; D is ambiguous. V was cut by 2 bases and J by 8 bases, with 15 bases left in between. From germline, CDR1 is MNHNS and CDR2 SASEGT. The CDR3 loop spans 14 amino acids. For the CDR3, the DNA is TGTGCCAGCAGTGAATCAGGCAGATCTTTGGAAGCTTTCTTT. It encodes CASSESGRSLEAFF.

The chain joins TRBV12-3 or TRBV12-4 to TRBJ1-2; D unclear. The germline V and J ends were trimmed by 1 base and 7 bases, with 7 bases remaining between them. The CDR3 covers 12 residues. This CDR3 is CASSLETRGYTF. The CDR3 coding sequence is TGTGCCAGCAGTTTAGAAACCCGTGGCTACACCTTC.

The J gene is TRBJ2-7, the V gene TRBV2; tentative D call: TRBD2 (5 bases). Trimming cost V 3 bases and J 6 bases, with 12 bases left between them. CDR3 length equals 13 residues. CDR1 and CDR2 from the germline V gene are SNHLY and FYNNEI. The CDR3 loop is CASSERVWSEQYF. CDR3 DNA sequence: TGTGCCAGCAGTGAGAGGGTCTGGAGCGAGCAGTACTTC. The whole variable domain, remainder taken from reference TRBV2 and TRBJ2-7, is EPEVTQTPSHQVTQMGQEVILRCVPISNHLYFYWYRQILGQKVEFLVSFYNNEISEKSEIFDDQFSVERPDGSNFTLKIRSTKLEDSAMYFCASSERVWSEQYFGPGTRLTVT.

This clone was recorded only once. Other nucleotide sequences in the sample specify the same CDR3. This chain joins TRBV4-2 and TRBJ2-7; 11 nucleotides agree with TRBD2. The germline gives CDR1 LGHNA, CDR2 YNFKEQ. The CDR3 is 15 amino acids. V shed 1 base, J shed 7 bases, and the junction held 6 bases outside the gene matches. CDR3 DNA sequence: TGTGCCAGCAGCCAAGGACTAGCGGGATCGTATGAGCAGTACTTC. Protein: CASSQGLAGSYEQYF.

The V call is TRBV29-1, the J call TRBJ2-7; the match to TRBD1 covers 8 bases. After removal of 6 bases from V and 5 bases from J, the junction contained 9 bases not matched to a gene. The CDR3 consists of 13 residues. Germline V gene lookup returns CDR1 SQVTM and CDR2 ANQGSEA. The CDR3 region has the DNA TGCAGCGTATCCCGGGACAGGTATAACGAGCAGTACTTC. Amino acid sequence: CSVSRDRYNEQYF.

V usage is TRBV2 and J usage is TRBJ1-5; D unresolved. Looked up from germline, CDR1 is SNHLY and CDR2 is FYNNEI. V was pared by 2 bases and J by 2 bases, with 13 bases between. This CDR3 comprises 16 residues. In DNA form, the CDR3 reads TGTGCCAGCAGTGAATATGCTGGGTTGGGCAATCAGCCCCAGCATTTT. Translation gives CASSEYAGLGNQPQHF. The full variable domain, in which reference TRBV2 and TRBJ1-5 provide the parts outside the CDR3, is EPEVTQTPSHQVTQMGQEVILRCVPISNHLYFYWYRQILGQKVEFLVSFYNNEISEKSEIFDDQFSVERPDGSNFTLKIRSTKLEDSAMYFCASSEYAGLGNQPQHFGDGTRLSIL.

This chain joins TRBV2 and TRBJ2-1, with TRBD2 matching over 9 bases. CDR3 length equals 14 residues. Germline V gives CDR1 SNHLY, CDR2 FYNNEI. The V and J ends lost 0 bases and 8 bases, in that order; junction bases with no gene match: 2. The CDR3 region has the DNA TGTGCCAGCAGTGAAGCGCGGGGGGGCTATGAGCAGTTCTTC. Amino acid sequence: CASSEARGGYEQFF.

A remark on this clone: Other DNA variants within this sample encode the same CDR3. The CDR3 DNA sequence: TGTGCCAGCAGCGTAGGTGGGAGCTCCTACGAGCAGTACTTC. This codes for CASSVGGSSYEQYF. This chain joins TRBV9 and TRBJ2-7; TRBD2 is a possible D gene (5 bases). Trimming stripped 0 bases from V and 0 bases from J, with 7 bases between. The CDR3 contains 14 residues. The germline V gene has CDR1 SGDLS and CDR2 YYNGEE.

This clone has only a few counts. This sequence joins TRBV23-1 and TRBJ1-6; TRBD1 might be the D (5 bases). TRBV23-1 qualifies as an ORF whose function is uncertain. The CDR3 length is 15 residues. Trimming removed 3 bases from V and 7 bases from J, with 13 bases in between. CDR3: CASSHHEGMNSPLHF. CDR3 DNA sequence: TGCGCCAGCAGTCACCATGAGGGGATGAATTCACCCCTCCACTTT.

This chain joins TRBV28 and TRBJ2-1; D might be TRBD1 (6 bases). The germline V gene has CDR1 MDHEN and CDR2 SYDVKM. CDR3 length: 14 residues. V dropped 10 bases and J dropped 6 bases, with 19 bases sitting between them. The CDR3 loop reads CATNHPQGANEQFF. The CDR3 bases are TGTGCCACCAACCACCCACAGGGAGCCAATGAGCAGTTCTTC.

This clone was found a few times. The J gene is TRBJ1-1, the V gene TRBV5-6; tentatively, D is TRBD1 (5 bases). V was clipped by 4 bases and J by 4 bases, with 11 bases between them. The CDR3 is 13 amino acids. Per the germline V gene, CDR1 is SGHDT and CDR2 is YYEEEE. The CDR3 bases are TGTGCCAGCAGCCTTGGGACGGGCACTGAAGCTTTCTTT. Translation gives CASSLGTGTEAFF.

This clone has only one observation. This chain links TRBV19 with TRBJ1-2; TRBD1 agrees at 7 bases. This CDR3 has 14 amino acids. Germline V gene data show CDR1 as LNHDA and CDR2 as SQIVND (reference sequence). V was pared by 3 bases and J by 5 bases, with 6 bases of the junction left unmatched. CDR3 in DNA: TGTGCCAGTAGTATTACGACAGGGACATATGGCTACACCTTC. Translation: CASSITTGTYGYTF.

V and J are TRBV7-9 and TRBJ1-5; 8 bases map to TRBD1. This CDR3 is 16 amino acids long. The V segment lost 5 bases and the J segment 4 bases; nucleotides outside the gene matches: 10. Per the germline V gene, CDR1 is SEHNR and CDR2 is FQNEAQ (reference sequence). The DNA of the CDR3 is TGTGCCAGCAGCAGCGGGACAGGCGTTAGAAATCAGCCCCAGCATTTT. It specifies CASSSGTGVRNQPQHF. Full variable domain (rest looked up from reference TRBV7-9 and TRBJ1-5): DTGVSQNPRHKITKRGQNVTFRCDPISEHNRLYWYRQTLGQGPEFLTYFQNEAQLEKSRLLSDRFSAERPKGSFSTLEIQRTEQGDSAMYLCASSSGTGVRNQPQHFGDGTRLSIL.

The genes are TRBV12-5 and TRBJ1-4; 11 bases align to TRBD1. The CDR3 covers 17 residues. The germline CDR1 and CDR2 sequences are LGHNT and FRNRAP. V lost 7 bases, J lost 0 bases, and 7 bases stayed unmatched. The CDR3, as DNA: TGTGCTAGTGACCCGGGACAGGGGGGGACAACTAATGAAAAACTGTTTTTT. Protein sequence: CASDPGQGGTTNEKLFF.

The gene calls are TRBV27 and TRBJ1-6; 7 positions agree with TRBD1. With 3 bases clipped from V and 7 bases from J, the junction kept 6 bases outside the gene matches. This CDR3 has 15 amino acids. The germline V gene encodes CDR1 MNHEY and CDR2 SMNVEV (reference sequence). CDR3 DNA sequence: TGTGCCAGCAGTTTTGGCAGGGGGGGCAATTCACCCCTCCACTTT. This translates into CASSFGRGGNSPLHF.

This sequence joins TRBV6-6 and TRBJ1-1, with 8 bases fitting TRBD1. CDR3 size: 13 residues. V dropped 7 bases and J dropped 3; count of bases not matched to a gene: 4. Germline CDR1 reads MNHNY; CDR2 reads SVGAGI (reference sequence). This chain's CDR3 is CASNLQGDTEAFF. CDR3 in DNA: TGTGCCAGCAATTTACAGGGGGACACTGAAGCTTTCTTT.

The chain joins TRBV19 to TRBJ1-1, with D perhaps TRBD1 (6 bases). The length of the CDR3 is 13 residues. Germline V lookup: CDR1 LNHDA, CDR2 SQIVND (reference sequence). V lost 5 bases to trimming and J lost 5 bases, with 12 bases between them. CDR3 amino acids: CASSFLRGTEAFF. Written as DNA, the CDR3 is TGTGCCAGTAGTTTTCTGAGGGGGACTGAAGCTTTCTTT. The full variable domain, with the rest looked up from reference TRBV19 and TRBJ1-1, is DGGITQSPKYLFRKEGQNVTLSCEQNLNHDAMYWYRQDPGQGLRLIYYSQIVNDFQKGDIAEGYSVSREKKESFPLTVTSAQKNPTAFYLCASSFLRGTEAFFGQGTRLTVV.

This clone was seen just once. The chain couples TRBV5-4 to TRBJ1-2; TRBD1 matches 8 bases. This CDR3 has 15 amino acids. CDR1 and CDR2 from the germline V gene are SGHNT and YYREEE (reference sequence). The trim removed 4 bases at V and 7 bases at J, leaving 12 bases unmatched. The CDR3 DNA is TGTGCCAGCAGCCCGGACAGGGACGTTCATCGTGGCTACACCTTC. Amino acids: CASSPDRDVHRGYTF.

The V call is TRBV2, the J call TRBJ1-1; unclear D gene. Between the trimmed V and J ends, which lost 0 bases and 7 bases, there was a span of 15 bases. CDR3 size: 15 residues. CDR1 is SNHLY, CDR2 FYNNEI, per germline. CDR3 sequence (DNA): TGTGCCAGCAGTGAAGCTCATTCGGTAGCGGGTGAAGCTTTCTTT. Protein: CASSEAHSVAGEAFF.

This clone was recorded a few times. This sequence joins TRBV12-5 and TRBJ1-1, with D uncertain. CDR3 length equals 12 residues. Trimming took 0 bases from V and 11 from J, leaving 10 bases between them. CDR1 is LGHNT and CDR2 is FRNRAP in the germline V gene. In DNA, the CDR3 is TGTGCTAGTGGTTTGGTACCGGGGATGGCTTTCTTT. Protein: CASGLVPGMAFF.

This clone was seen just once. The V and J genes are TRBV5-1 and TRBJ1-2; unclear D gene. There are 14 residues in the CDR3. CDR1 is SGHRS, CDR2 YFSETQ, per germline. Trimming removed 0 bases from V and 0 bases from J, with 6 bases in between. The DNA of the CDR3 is TGCGCCAGCAGCTTGGTGGCAGCTAACTATGGCTACACCTTC. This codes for CASSLVAANYGYTF.